The rows below give T cell receptor beta chains drawn from one sample of a study of control samples from healthy donors and cancer patients. Only in-frame clones appear in the TCRdb table, and some are missing; sequencing was by immunoSEQ multiplex PCR. Here the sample spans some 130,000 clones, 90% being singletons. Sequenced: blood. The receptor source for this set is a man in his forties in good health. The CDR3 runs from the conserved cysteine through the conserved F or W. The order of the fields is V gene, J gene, CDR3 length, CDR3 protein.

TRBV27	TRBJ1-1	13	CASSLRIYTEAFF
TRBV28	TRBJ2-5	15	CASSLEEGPQETQYF
TRBV9	TRBJ1-2	15	CASSVAGTGGDGYTF
TRBV28	TRBJ1-4	13	CATSFEGREKLFF
TRBV11-2	TRBJ1-6	15	CASRLRFGVNSPLHF
TRBV5-4	TRBJ2-5	14	CASSFVAGSETQYF
TRBV29-1	TRBJ2-3	15	CSVVRGSGGLDTQYF
TRBV15	TRBJ1-2	14	CATSRAGAGYGYTF
TRBV6-5	TRBJ1-2	14	CATRIPQGFYGYTF
TRBV5-6	TRBJ1-3	16	CASSWGPDVYGNTIYF
TRBV29-1	TRBJ2-3	14	CSVAAQGAGDTQYF
TRBV6-6	TRBJ1-2	13	CASSGTGNYGYTF
TRBV18	TRBJ2-7	16	CASSPPSGAGGREQYF
TRBV28	TRBJ2-1	12	CASSNPGLEQFF
TRBV19	TRBJ2-1	12	CASSTNYNEQFF
TRBV3-1/TRBV3-2	TRBJ2-3	16	CASSQPIGAGTDTQYF
TRBV5-1	TRBJ1-6	13	CASSYSQDSPLHF
TRBV30	TRBJ2-4	15	CAWSGDRLAKNIQYF
TRBV24-1	TRBJ2-2	13	CATRDTNTGELFF
TRBV19	TRBJ2-7	16	CASSPYTSRTGTEQYF
TRBV4-2	TRBJ2-7	15	CASSQDPGGIYEQYF
TRBV10-3	TRBJ2-7	13	CAISERDSREQYF
TRBV3-1/TRBV3-2	TRBJ2-4	15	CASSTTGTGGGIQYF
TRBV2	TRBJ1-2	14	CASIRDSGYYGYTF
TRBV19	TRBJ1-6	15	CASSIGDRVDSPLHF
TRBV5-5	TRBJ2-7	13	CASSSSDSYEQYF
TRBV29-1	TRBJ1-5	12	CSVGGSNQPQHF
TRBV9	TRBJ1-1	13	CASSVVLNTEAFF